Detailed here is one T cell receptor (beta chain). The data stem from a study of shared clonotypes between healthy human individuals. Clones were sequenced by immunoSEQ multiplex PCR, and TCRdb holds only the in-frame ones, with some missing. The sample shows roughly 650,000 clones, 90% to 97% of them seen only once. Positive CCR7 selection of CD45RO-negative cells yielded the naive CD8 cells, and terminally differentiated effector memory CD45RA+ cells were excluded. Germline CDR1 reads MNHNY; CDR2 reads SVGAGI (reference sequence). Trimming removed 6 bases from V and 7 bases from J; junction bases left unmatched: 5. The CDR3 sequence is 14 residues long.

Sequenced input: naive CD8+ T cells sorted from blood. This receptor was taken from a woman in her 30s in good health. V and J are TRBV6-6 and TRBJ2-7; 14 bases agree with TRBD2. The CDR3 is CASRRGLAGDEQYF. In DNA, the CDR3 is TGTGCCAGCAGACGGGGACTAGCGGGAGATGAGCAGTACTTC.